Listed below are T cell receptor beta chains from one sample, sequenced in a study of control samples from healthy donors and cancer patients. Here immunoSEQ multiplex PCR was the method, and the copy in TCRdb shows in-frame clones only, minus some. Of tens of thousands of clones listed, about 81% are singletons. The sequenced sample consisted of PBMCs. These receptors were collected from an older man with lung cancer. Each CDR3 is given with its conserved first and last residue. The D gene is left open where the match is weak. For some rows the clone size is stated as once, few or many, or as a class when expanded; others skip it.

TRBV30	-	TRBJ2-1	TRBD2	CAWSVRGGPRDEQFF	TGTGCCTGGAGTGTTCGGGGGGGCCCTCGGGATGAGCAGTTCTTC
TRBV29-1	-	TRBJ1-2	TRBD1	CSVNLGLTGASNYGYTF	TGCAGCGTCAACCTAGGTTTGACAGGGGCTTCTAACTATGGCTACACCTTC
TRBV28	-	TRBJ2-7	TRBD2	CATTPGGPYEQYF	TGTGCCACCACGCCGGGGGGTCCCTACGAGCAGTACTTC
TRBV6-6	few	TRBJ1-5	-	CASSGFGNQPQHF	TGTGCCAGCAGTGGATTCGGGAATCAGCCCCAGCATTTT
TRBV10-3	-	TRBJ1-2	TRBD1	CAISESDRAVRYTF	TGTGCCATCAGTGAGTCGGACAGGGCCGTCAGGTACACCTTC
TRBV18	-	TRBJ2-5	TRBD2	CASSPPPGLAGTQYF	TGTGCCAGCTCACCACCCCCAGGGCTAGCGGGGACCCAGTACTTC
TRBV11-2	-	TRBJ2-7	TRBD1	CASRPGTGSHEQYF	TGTGCCAGCAGGCCCGGGACAGGGAGCCACGAGCAGTACTTC
TRBV9	-	TRBJ2-2	TRBD1	CASSVLTGVTGELFF	TGTGCCAGCAGCGTACTAACAGGGGTCACCGGGGAGCTGTTTTTT
TRBV5-8	-	TRBJ2-3	TRBD2	CASSLAGGITDTQYF	TGTGCCAGCAGCTTGGCGGGGGGGATCACAGATACGCAGTATTTT
TRBV11-2	-	TRBJ2-1	TRBD2	CASSSGTSEYNEQFF	TGTGCCAGCAGCTCCGGGACTAGCGAATACAATGAGCAGTTCTTC
TRBV11-3	-	TRBJ2-3	TRBD1	CASSPGQGTDTQYF	TGTGCCAGCAGCCCCGGACAGGGGACAGATACGCAGTATTTT
TRBV7-9	-	TRBJ2-5	-	CASSPFSVRGETQYF	TGTGCCAGCAGCCCTTTCTCGGTCCGGGGAGAGACCCAGTACTTC